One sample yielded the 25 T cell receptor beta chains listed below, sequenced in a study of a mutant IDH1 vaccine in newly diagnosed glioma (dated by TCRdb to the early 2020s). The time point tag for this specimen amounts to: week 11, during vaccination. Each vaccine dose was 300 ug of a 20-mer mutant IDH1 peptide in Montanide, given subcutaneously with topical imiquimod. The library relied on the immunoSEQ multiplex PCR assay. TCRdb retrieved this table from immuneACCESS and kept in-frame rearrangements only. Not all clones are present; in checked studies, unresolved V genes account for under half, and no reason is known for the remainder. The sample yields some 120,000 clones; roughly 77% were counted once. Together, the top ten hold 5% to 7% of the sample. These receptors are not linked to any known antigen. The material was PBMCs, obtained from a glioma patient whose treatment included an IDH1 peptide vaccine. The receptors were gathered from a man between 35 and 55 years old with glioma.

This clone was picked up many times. The CDR3 loop is CASSPDRANYGYTF. In DNA form, the CDR3 reads TGTGCCAGCAGCCCCGACAGAGCTAACTATGGCTACACCTTC. The J gene is TRBJ1-2, the V gene TRBV5-4; weak D call: TRBD1 (5 bases). This CDR3 is built from 14 residues. V lost 4 bases to trimming and J lost 0 bases, with 10 bases between them. The germline CDR1 and CDR2 sequences are SGHNT and YYREEE (reference sequence).

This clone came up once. The chain's CDR3 is CASSQGLAGGAGANVLTF. In DNA form, the CDR3 reads TGTGCCAGCAGCCAGGGACTAGCGGGAGGAGCTGGGGCCAACGTCCTGACTTTC. The V and J genes are TRBV4-2 and TRBJ2-6; 15 bases agree with TRBD2. Per the germline V gene, CDR1 is LGHNA and CDR2 is YNFKEQ. The length of the CDR3 is 18 residues. V lost 3 bases, J lost 2 bases, and 2 bases stayed unmatched.

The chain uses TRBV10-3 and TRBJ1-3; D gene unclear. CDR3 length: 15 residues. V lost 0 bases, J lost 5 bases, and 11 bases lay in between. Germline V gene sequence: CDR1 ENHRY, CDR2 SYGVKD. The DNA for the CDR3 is TGTGCCATCAGTGAGTCGAACGTAGCAAGAAACACCATATATTTT. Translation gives CAISESNVARNTIYF.

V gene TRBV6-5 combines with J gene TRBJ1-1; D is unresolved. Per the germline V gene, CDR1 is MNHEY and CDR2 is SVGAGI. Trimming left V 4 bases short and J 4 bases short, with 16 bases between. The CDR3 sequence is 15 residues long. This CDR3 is CASSSGVLGLTEAFF. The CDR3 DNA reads TGTGCCAGCAGTTCGGGTGTGTTAGGGCTCACTGAAGCTTTCTTT.

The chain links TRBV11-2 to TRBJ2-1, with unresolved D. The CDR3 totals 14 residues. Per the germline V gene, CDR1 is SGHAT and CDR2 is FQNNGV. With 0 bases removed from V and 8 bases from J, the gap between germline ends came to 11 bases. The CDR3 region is CASSLDPVSHEQFF. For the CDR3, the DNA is TGTGCCAGCAGCTTAGATCCGGTTTCCCATGAGCAGTTCTTC.

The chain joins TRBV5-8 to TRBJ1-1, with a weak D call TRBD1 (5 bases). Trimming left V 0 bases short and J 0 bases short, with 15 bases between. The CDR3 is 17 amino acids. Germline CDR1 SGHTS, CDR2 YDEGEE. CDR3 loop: CASSLAIISGLNTEAFF. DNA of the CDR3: TGTGCCAGCAGCTTGGCTATCATCTCGGGACTGAACACTGAAGCTTTCTTT. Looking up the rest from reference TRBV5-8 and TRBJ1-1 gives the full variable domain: EAGVTQSPTHLIKTRGQQATLRCSPISGHTSVYWYQQALGLGLQFLLWYDEGEERNRGNFPPRFSGRQFPNYSSELNVNALELEDSALYLCASSLAIISGLNTEAFFGQGTRLTVV.

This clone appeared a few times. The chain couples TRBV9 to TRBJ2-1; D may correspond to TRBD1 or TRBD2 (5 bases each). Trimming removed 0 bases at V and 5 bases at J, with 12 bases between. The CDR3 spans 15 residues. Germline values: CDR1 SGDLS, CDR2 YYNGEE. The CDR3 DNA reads TGTGCCAGCAGCGTAGCTCCCCAGGGAGACAATGAGCAGTTCTTC. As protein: CASSVAPQGDNEQFF.

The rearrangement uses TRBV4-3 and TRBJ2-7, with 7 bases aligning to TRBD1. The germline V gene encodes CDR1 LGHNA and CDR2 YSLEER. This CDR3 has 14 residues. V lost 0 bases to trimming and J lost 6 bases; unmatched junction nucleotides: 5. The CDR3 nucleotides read TGCGCCAGCAGCCAAGATCCGACAGGGTTCGAGCAGTACTTC. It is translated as CASSQDPTGFEQYF.

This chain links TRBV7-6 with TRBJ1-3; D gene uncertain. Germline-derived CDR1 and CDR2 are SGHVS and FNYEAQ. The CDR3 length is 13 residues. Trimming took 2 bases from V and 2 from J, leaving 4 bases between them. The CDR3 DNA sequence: TGTGCCAGCAGCTTAAGTGCTGGAAACACCATATATTTT. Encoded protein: CASSLSAGNTIYF. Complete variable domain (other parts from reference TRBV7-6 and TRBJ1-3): GAGVSQSPRYKVTKRGQDVALRCDPISGHVSLYWYRQALGQGPEFLTYFNYEAQQDKSGLPNDRFSAERPEGSISTLTIQRTEQRDSAMYRCASSLSAGNTIYFGEGSWLTVV.

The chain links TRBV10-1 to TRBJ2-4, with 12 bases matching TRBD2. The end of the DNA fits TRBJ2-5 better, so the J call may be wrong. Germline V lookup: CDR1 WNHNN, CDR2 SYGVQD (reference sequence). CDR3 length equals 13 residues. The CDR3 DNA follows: TGCGCCAGCAGCCCGGGACTAGCGGGGACCCAGTACTTC. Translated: CASSPGLAGTQYF.

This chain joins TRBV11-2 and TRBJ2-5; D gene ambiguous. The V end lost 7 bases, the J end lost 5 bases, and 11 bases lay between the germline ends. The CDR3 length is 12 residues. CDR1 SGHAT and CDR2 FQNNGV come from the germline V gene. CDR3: CASNPITETQYF. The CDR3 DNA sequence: TGTGCCAGCAACCCGATTACGGAGACCCAGTACTTC.

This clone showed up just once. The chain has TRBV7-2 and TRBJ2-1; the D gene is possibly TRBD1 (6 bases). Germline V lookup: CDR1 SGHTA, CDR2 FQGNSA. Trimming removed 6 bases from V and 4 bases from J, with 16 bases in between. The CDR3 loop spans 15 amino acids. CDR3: CASRTGGTPYNEQFF. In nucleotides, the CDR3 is TGTGCCAGCAGGACCGGTGGGACACCGTACAATGAGCAGTTCTTC.

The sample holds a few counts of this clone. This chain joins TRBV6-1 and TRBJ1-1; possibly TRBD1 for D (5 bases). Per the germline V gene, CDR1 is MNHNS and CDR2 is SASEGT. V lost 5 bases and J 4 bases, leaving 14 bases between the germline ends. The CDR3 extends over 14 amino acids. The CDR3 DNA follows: TGTGCCAGCAGTCCCGGAGGGGTGGGCACTGAAGCTTTCTTT. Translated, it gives CASSPGGVGTEAFF.

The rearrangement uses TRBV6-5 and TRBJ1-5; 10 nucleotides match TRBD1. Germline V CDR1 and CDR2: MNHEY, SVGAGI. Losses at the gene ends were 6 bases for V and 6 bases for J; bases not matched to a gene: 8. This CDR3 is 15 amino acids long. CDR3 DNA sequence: TGTGCCAGCAGCCGACAGGGGGCGCGGGGTCAGCCCCAGCATTTT. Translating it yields CASSRQGARGQPQHF.

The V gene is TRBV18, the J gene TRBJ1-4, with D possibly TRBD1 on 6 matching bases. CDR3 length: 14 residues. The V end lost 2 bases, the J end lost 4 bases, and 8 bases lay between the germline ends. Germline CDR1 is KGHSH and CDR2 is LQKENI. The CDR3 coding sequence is TGTGCCAGCTCACCAAGACAGGATAATGAAAAACTGTTTTTT. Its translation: CASSPRQDNEKLFF.

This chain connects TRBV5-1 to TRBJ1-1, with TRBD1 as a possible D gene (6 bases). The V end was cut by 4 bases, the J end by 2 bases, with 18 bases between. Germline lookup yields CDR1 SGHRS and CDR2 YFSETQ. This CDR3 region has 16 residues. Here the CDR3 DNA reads TGCGCCAGCAGCCACGGTCGGGGGGCCAGTAACACTGAAGCTTTCTTT. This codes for CASSHGRGASNTEAFF.

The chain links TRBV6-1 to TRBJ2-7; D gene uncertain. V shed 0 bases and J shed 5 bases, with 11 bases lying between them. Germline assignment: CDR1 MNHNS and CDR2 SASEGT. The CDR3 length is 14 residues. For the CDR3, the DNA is TGTGCCAGCAGTGAAGCGTACCCCTCAAACGAGCAGTACTTC. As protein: CASSEAYPSNEQYF.

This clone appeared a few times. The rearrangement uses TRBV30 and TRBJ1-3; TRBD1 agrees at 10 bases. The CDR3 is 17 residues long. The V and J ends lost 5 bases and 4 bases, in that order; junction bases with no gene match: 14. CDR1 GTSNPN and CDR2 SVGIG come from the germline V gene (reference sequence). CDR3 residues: CAWYGAGTGVRGNTIYF. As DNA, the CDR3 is TGTGCCTGGTATGGGGCCGGGACAGGGGTTCGAGGAAACACCATATATTTT.

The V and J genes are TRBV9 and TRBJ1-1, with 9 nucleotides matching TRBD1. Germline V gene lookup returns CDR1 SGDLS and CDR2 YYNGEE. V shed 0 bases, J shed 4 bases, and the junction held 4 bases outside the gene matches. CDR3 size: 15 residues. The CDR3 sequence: CASSVAGTGSTEAFF. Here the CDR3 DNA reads TGTGCCAGCAGCGTAGCCGGGACAGGGAGCACTGAAGCTTTCTTT.

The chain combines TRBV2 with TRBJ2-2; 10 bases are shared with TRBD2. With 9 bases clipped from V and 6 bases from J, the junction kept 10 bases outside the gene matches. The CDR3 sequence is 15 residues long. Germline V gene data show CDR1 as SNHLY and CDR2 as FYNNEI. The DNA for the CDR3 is TGTGCCAGTGGTAGCGGGAGGAAGGTGGCCGGGGAGCTGTTTTTT. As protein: CASGSGRKVAGELFF.

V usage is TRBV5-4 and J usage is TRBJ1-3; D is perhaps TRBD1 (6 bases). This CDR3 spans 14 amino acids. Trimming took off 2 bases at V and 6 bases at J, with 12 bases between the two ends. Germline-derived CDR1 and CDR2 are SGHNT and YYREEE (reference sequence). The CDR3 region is CASSLNRVANTIYF. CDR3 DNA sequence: TGTGCCAGCAGCTTAAACAGGGTTGCAAACACCATATATTTT.

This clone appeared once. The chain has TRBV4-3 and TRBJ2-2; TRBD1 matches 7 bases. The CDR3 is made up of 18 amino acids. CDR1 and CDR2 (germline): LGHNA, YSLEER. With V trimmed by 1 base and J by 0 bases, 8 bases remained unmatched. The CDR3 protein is CASSQVRQGLPNTGELFF. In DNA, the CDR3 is TGCGCCAGCAGCCAAGTACGACAGGGTCTCCCGAACACCGGGGAGCTGTTTTTT.

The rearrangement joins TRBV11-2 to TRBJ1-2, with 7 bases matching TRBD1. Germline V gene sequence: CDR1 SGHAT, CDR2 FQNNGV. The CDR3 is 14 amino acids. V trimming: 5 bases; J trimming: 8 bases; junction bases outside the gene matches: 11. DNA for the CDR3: TGTGCCAGCAGCACGACAGGGACTGGATCGGGCTACACCTTC. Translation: CASSTTGTGSGYTF. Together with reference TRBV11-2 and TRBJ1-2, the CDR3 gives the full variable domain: EAGVAQSPRYKIIEKRQSVAFWCNPISGHATLYWYQQILGQGPKLLIQFQNNGVVDDSQLPKDRFSAERLKGVDSTLKIQPAKLEDSAVYLCASSTTGTGSGYTFGSGTRLTVV.

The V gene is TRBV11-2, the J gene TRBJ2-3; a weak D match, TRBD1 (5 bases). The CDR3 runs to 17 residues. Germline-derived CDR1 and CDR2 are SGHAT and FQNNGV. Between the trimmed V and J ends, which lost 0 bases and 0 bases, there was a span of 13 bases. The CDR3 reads CASSLDWGGNSTDTQYF. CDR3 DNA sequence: TGTGCCAGCAGCTTAGATTGGGGCGGCAATAGCACAGATACGCAGTATTTT.

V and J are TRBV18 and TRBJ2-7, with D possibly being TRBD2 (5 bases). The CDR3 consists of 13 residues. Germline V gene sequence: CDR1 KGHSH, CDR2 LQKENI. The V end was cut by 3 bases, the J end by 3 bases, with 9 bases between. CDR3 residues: CASSPLAHYEQYF. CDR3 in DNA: TGTGCCAGCTCACCCTTAGCGCACTACGAGCAGTACTTC. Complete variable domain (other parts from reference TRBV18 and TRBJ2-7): NAGVMQNPRHLVRRRGQEARLRCSPMKGHSHVYWYRQLPEEGLKFMVYLQKENIIDESGMPKERFSAEFPKEGPSILRIQQVVRGDSAAYFCASSPLAHYEQYFGPGTRLTVT.